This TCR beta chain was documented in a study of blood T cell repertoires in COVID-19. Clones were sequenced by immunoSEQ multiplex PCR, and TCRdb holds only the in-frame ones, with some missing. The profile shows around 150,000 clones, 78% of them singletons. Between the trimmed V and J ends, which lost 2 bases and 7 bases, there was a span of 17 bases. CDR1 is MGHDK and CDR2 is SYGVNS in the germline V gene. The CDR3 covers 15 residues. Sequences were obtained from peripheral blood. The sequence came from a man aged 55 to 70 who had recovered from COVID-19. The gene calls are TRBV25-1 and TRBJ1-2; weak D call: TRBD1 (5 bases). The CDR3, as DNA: TGTGCCAGCAGTGAACTCCCCACGGGGGAGGGTGGCTACACCTTC. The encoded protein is CASSELPTGEGGYTF.